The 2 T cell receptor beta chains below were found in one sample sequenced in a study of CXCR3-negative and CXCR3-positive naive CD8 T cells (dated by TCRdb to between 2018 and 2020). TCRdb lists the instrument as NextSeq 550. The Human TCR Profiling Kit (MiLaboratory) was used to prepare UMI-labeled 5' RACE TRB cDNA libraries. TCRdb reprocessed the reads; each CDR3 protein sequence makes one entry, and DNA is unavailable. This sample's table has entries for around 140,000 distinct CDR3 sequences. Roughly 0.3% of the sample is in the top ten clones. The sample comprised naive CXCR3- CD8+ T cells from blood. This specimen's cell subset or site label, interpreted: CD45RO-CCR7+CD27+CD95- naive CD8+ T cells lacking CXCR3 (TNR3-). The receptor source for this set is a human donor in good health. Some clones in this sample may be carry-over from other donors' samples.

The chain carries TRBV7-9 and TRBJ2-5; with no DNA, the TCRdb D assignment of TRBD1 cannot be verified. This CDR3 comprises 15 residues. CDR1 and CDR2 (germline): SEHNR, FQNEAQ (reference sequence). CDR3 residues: CASSLRQGMKETQYF.

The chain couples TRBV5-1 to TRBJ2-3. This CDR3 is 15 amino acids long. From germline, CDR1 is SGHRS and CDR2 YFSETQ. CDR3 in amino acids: CASSHILGSTDTQYF. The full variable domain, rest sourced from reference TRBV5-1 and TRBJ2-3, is KAGVTQTPRYLIKTRGQQVTLSCSPISGHRSVSWYQQTPGQGLQFLFEYFSETQRNKGNFPGRFSGRQFSNSRSEMNVSTLELGDSALYLCASSHILGSTDTQYFGPGTRLTVL.